Listed below are T cell receptor beta chains from one sample, sequenced in a study of CD8 T cells in ankylosing spondylitis. TCRdb passed the 5' RACE reads through MiXCR, listing each CDR3 protein once. The data contain around 490,000 distinct CDR3 sequences, approximately 5.3% of them singletons. Specimen: blood, either unsorted or a sorted T cell fraction (not recorded which). These receptors were obtained from a male donor with ankylosing spondylitis. The CDR3 runs from the conserved cysteine through the conserved F or W. Each record gives: J gene, D gene, clone size, V gene, CDR3 DNA, CDR3 protein. D genes are given only for firm matches. Expanded clones get a size class; other rows say once, few or many, or leave the size out.

>TRBJ1-4|TRBD1|few|TRBV18
TGTGCCAGCTCACTGGACAGGGGCCTCGGGCGACTGTTTTTT
CASSLDRGLGRLFF
>TRBJ1-6|.|many|TRBV6-1
TGTGCCAGCAAACCGGGGACGACTAATTCACCCCTCCACTTT
CASKPGTTNSPLHF
>TRBJ2-3|.|.|TRBV20-1
TGCAGTGCTAGAGACCCGGTGGGGGGGGCGGTAGATACGCAGTATTTT
CSARDPVGGAVDTQYF
>TRBJ2-7|.|many|TRBV6-2/TRBV6-3
TGTGCCAGCCTCAGGGTGCCCTCCTACGAGCAGTACTTC
CASLRVPSYEQYF
>TRBJ1-1|.|many|TRBV20-1
TGCAGTGCTAGTGGGTGGGGCACTGAAGCTTTCTTT
CSASGWGTEAFF
>TRBJ2-1|TRBD2|.|TRBV28
TGTGCCAGCAGTTTAACGATAGCGGGTGAGCAGTTCTTC
CASSLTIAGEQFF
>TRBJ1-2|.|many|TRBV20-1
TGCAGTGCTACTTACTATGGCTACACCTTC
CSATYYGYTF
>TRBJ1-6|.|.|TRBV27
TGTGCCAGCAGAGTGAGCTCCTATAATTCACCCCTCCACTTT
CASRVSSYNSPLHF
>TRBJ2-1|.|many|TRBV27
TGTGCCAGCAGCCGCCCGGCGGGGGCAGATGAGCAGTTCTTC
CASSRPAGADEQFF
>TRBJ2-6|.|many|TRBV29-1
TGCAGCGTTTACCGCTCTGGGGCCAACGTCCTGACTTTC
CSVYRSGANVLTF
>TRBJ1-1|.|.|TRBV7-8
TGTGCCAGCAGCTTAGTAAAGGGAATGACTGAAGCTTTCTTT
CASSLVKGMTEAFF
>TRBJ2-7|.|.|TRBV7-2
TGTGCCAGCAGCTTTGGCTACCTCTCCTACGAGCAGTACTTC
CASSFGYLSYEQYF
>TRBJ2-5|.|few|TRBV5-1
TGCGCCAGCAGCTTCTGGGGCGTCAGCCAAGAGACCCAGTACTTC
CASSFWGVSQETQYF
>TRBJ2-3|TRBD2|many|TRBV6-2/TRBV6-3
TGTGCCAGCCGGCTAGCGGGAATGGATACGCAGTATTTT
CASRLAGMDTQYF
>TRBJ1-6|TRBD1|few|TRBV6-1
TGTGCCAGCAGCCTGTTTCGGGACAGGGGGCCTTCACCCCTCCACTTT
CASSLFRDRGPSPLHF
>TRBJ1-1|.|many|TRBV12-3/TRBV12-4
TGTGCCAGCAGTAGGCCGGGATCTAACACTGAAGCTTTCTTT
CASSRPGSNTEAFF
>TRBJ2-7|.|many|TRBV12-3/TRBV12-4
TGTGCCAGCAGTATCGGACGGCACTACGAGCAGTACTTC
CASSIGRHYEQYF
>TRBJ2-3|.|many|TRBV9
TGTGCCAGCAGCGTAGATCCCCGTGGGGTAGCAGATACGCAGTATTTT
CASSVDPRGVADTQYF
>TRBJ1-1|.|many|TRBV5-6
TGTGCCAGCAGCTCATGGCGGGGGTTGGACACTGAAGCTTTCTTT
CASSSWRGLDTEAFF
>TRBJ2-3|TRBD2|many|TRBV5-1
TGCGCCAGCAGCTCCCAGACTAGCGGAGATACGCAGTATTTT
CASSSQTSGDTQYF
>TRBJ2-1|.|many|TRBV20-1
TGCAGTGCTAGGGGGACTCTGGGGAATGAGCAGTTCTTC
CSARGTLGNEQFF
>TRBJ1-1|.|many|TRBV4-3
TGCGCCAGCAGCCAAGAGGGCGGGGGCACTGAAGCTTTCTTT
CASSQEGGGTEAFF
>TRBJ2-3|.|.|TRBV9
TGTGCCAGCAGCCCACGGGTCGGCAGCAGAGATACGCAGTATTTT
CASSPRVGSRDTQYF
>TRBJ1-5|.|few|TRBV28
TGTGCCAGCAGTTGGAGACAGGCCCAGCATTTT
CASSWRQAQHF
>TRBJ2-5|.|few|TRBV27
TGTGCCAGCAGTCCACTCCCTCCCCAAGAGACCCAGTACTTC
CASSPLPPQETQYF
>TRBJ2-4|.|.|TRBV6-2/TRBV6-3
TGTGCCAGCAGTGCCCTAGGGGCCATTCAGTACTTC
CASSALGAIQYF
>TRBJ2-1|.|once|TRBV6-1
TGTGCCAGCAGTGAAAGGGGGACTGGCTACAATGAGCAGTTCTTC
CASSERGTGYNEQFF
>TRBJ1-1|.|many|TRBV20-1
TGCAGTGCATATATCGTTAGGGGTAACCTTGAAGCTTTCTTT
CSAYIVRGNLEAFF
>TRBJ2-3|TRBD2|.|TRBV20-1
TGCAGTGCTAGAGATGCTAGCGGGGGTACAGATACGCAGTATTTT
CSARDASGGTDTQYF
>TRBJ2-7|.|many|TRBV6-1
TGTGCCAGCAGTGAATTTGGGTACGAGCAGTACTTC
CASSEFGYEQYF
>TRBJ2-7|.|many|TRBV7-9
TGTGCCAGCAGCTTAGCTCTTGCGAGCTCCTACGAGCAGTACTTC
CASSLALASSYEQYF
>TRBJ1-2|.|many|TRBV21-1
TGTGCCAGCAGCTCTCGACAGGGGGGAAACTATGGCTACACCTTC
CASSSRQGGNYGYTF
>TRBJ2-1|.|few|TRBV9
TGTGCCAGCAGGGGGGGGCTAGCGAGCTCCTACAATGAGCAGTTCTTC
CASRGGLASSYNEQFF
>TRBJ1-3|.|many|TRBV12-3/TRBV12-4
TGTGCCAGCAGCTTCCGGGGAGTAGACACCATATATTTT
CASSFRGVDTIYF
>TRBJ2-1|TRBD2|many|TRBV12-3/TRBV12-4
TGTGCCAGCAGAGCTAGCGGGGGTGGCATTGAGCAGTTCTTC
CASRASGGGIEQFF
>TRBJ1-5|.|many|TRBV7-2
TGTGCCAGCAGCGAAGAACCGGGGAGACAGCCCCAGCATTTT
CASSEEPGRQPQHF
>TRBJ2-1|TRBD2|many|TRBV7-6
TGTGCCAGCAGCCTAACCGGGGGGGAAGCCTACAATGAGCAGTTCTTC
CASSLTGGEAYNEQFF
>TRBJ1-5|.|.|TRBV4-2
TGTGCCAGCAGCCAAGGCAGTTTTTTGGGGAATCAGCCCCAGCATTTT
CASSQGSFLGNQPQHF
>TRBJ1-1|.|.|TRBV18
TGTGCCAGCTCACCACCGGGGGGTTCTGAAGCTTTCTTT
CASSPPGGSEAFF
>TRBJ2-3|.|many|TRBV4-3
TGCGCCAGCAGCCAACATCTACCGAGTCCTAGTGAGGGCACAGATACGCAGTATTTT
CASSQHLPSPSEGTDTQYF
>TRBJ2-1|TRBD2|many|TRBV20-1
TGCAGTGCTAGAGATAGGCTAGCGGGAGCCGCTGAGCAGTTCTTC
CSARDRLAGAAEQFF
>TRBJ2-4|.|many|TRBV7-2
TGTGCCAGCAGCTTGTTTCGGGACATTCAGTACTTC
CASSLFRDIQYF
>TRBJ2-5|.|many|TRBV6-2/TRBV6-3
TGTGCCAGCAACCACCCGTCGGGGGGCCCATTCTACCAAGAGACCCAGTACTTC
CASNHPSGGPFYQETQYF
>TRBJ2-5|TRBD2|many|TRBV29-1
TGCAGCGTATCATTAGGACTGGCGGGAGAATGGGTGGGAGAGACCCAGTACTTC
CSVSLGLAGEWVGETQYF
>TRBJ2-5|.|many|TRBV11-1
TGTGCCAGCAGCTTAAGGCAGGCCCAAGAGACCCAGTACTTC
CASSLRQAQETQYF
>TRBJ2-2|TRBD1|many|TRBV28
TGTGCCAGCAGTATCACCGGGACAGGGAACACCGGGGAGCTGTTTTTT
CASSITGTGNTGELFF
>TRBJ1-2|.|many|TRBV7-9
TGTGCCAGCAGCGCTAGCATGGACGGCTACACCTTC
CASSASMDGYTF
>TRBJ2-7|TRBD1|many|TRBV12-3/TRBV12-4
TGTGCCAGCAAAGGGACAGGGGATATGGAGCAGTACTTC
CASKGTGDMEQYF
>TRBJ1-5|.|many|TRBV4-3
TGCGCCAGCAGCCAATCTACCCAGGTCGCGCCCCAGCATTTT
CASSQSTQVAPQHF
>TRBJ1-6|TRBD1|.|TRBV28
TGTGCCAGCAGTTTACCACTGACAGGGGGAGATTCACCCCTCCACTTT
CASSLPLTGGDSPLHF
>TRBJ1-6|.|many|TRBV7-9
TGTGCCAGCAGCTCCGGGACACTGGATAATTCACCCCTCCACTTT
CASSSGTLDNSPLHF
>TRBJ2-2|TRBD2|.|TRBV2
TGTGCCAGCAAGAGCGGGAGGACCACCGGGGAGCTGTTTTTT
CASKSGRTTGELFF
>TRBJ2-3|TRBD2|.|TRBV11-1
TGTGCCAGCAGCCTATCCTCAGCTCCGGGACTAGCGGGATCAGATACGCAGTATTTT
CASSLSSAPGLAGSDTQYF